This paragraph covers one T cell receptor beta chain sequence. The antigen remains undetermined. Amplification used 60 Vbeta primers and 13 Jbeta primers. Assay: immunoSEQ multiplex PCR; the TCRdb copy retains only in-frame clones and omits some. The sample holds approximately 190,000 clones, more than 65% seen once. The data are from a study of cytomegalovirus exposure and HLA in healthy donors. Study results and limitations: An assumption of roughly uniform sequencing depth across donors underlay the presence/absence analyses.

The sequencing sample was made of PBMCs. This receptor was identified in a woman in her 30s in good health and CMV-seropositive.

The DNA of the CDR3 is TGTGCCAGCGGACCCACAGGGTTAGGAGAAAAACTGTTTTTT. This gives the protein CASGPTGLGEKLFF. The chain uses TRBV28 and TRBJ1-4, with a tentative D call TRBD1 (6 bases). CDR3 length: 14 residues. CDR1 MDHEN and CDR2 SYDVKM come from the germline V gene. V was pared by 8 bases and J by 8 bases, with 18 bases between.